The rows below give T cell receptor beta chains drawn from one sample of a study of radiation and T cells in renal cell carcinoma. TCRdb's table, derived via immunoSEQ multiplex PCR, lists solely in-frame clones and lacks some. The sample contains tens of thousands of clones, less than 85% of which appear only once. The input for sequencing was blood, taken from a patient whose treatment included radiotherapy and nephrectomy. The receptor source for this set is a woman aged 60-75 years with renal cell carcinoma. Both conserved end residues are part of each CDR3. Some rows have no size entry. The others give once, few or many, or a class for an expanded clone.

clone_size: -; v_call: TRBV6-5; cdr3_aa: CASQGDNNEQFF
clone_size: -; v_call: TRBV28; cdr3_aa: CASSLRERTYGYTF
clone_size: -; v_call: TRBV28; cdr3_aa: CASSLDGGTEAFF
clone_size: -; v_call: TRBV19; cdr3_aa: CASSISRRLSDEQYF
clone_size: few; v_call: TRBV20-1; cdr3_aa: CSARGNTEAFF
clone_size: -; v_call: TRBV6-6; cdr3_aa: CATKQGSAGNTIYF
clone_size: -; v_call: TRBV28; cdr3_aa: CASTNLEGVGGYTF
clone_size: -; v_call: TRBV11-2; cdr3_aa: CASSLDRGDYGYTF
clone_size: -; v_call: TRBV5-8; cdr3_aa: CASTTGPTVAYEQYF
clone_size: -; v_call: TRBV5-1; cdr3_aa: CASSLVGTEAFF
clone_size: -; v_call: TRBV11-1; cdr3_aa: CASSLLSASGESSYEQYF
clone_size: -; v_call: TRBV5-1; cdr3_aa: CASIELAGQVNEQFF
clone_size: -; v_call: TRBV5-1; cdr3_aa: CASSLGGLTVETQYF
clone_size: -; v_call: TRBV6-5; cdr3_aa: CASSGASTSYTF
clone_size: -; v_call: TRBV2; cdr3_aa: CASSVQTTEAFF
clone_size: -; v_call: TRBV28; cdr3_aa: CASSDPGLALHNEQFF
clone_size: -; v_call: TRBV7-3; cdr3_aa: CASSLGLGGVGTGELFF
clone_size: -; v_call: TRBV19; cdr3_aa: CASSIGRGRDNQPQHF
clone_size: -; v_call: TRBV19; cdr3_aa: CASSIAGAPGTEAFF
clone_size: -; v_call: TRBV19; cdr3_aa: CASSPGQGLNQPQHF
clone_size: -; v_call: TRBV6-5; cdr3_aa: CASSYSPGADTEAFF
clone_size: -; v_call: TRBV7-9; cdr3_aa: CASSLATPGANVLTF
clone_size: -; v_call: TRBV5-6; cdr3_aa: CASSPGRSSTYEQYF
clone_size: -; v_call: TRBV6-6; cdr3_aa: CASRPGTGRSYEQYF
clone_size: -; v_call: TRBV19; cdr3_aa: CASSIRGTMNTEAFF
clone_size: -; v_call: TRBV2; cdr3_aa: CASTQTRNYGYTF
clone_size: -; v_call: TRBV28; cdr3_aa: CASSLTVGSGEQYF